The 20 T cell receptor beta chains in this list originate from one sample, sequenced in a study of monozygotic twins with inflammatory bowel disease. After re-calling the 5' RACE reads, TCRdb lists one entry per CDR3 protein, DNA absent. This sample contains over 120,000 distinct CDR3 sequences. The sample consisted of blood. These receptors were collected from a human donor with ulcerative colitis or Crohn's disease, or a healthy co-twin of an affected twin (not recorded which).

This chain links TRBV30 with TRBJ2-2. This CDR3 contains 16 residues. Germline CDR1 GTSNPN, CDR2 SVGIG (reference sequence). This CDR3 is CAWKDPRTVNTGELFF.

This sequence joins TRBV10-3 and TRBJ2-7; the D call from TCRdb, TRBD2, cannot be confirmed without DNA. CDR3 length: 15 residues. CDR1 and CDR2 (germline): ENHRY, SYGVKD. CDR3 in amino acids: CAISLTSEYYYEQYF.

The V and J genes are TRBV27 and TRBJ2-7; the D call of TRBD2 rests on TCRdb alone, since no DNA is present to check it. The CDR3 spans 15 residues. The germline gives CDR1 MNHEY, CDR2 SMNVEV (reference sequence). The CDR3 sequence is CASSFIAGVNYEQYF.

The chain recombines TRBV5-1 with TRBJ2-1; TCRdb returns TRBD2, unconfirmable since there is no DNA. Germline V lookup: CDR1 SGHRS, CDR2 YFSETQ. The CDR3 is 16 residues long. CDR3: CASSFTSGASYNEQFF.

The chain is built from TRBV24-1 and TRBJ2-2. Germline lookup yields CDR1 KGHDR and CDR2 SFDVKD. The CDR3 loop spans 16 amino acids. CDR3 amino acids: CATSDLKQGGTGELFF.

The rearrangement uses TRBV7-8 and TRBJ2-6; TCRdb returns TRBD1, unconfirmable since there is no DNA. Germline values: CDR1 SGHVS, CDR2 FQNEAQ. The CDR3 loop spans 18 amino acids. The chain's CDR3 is CASSFRQGAYSGANVLTF.

This sequence joins TRBV5-1 and TRBJ2-5. The CDR3 consists of 11 residues. CDR1 and CDR2 from the germline V gene are SGHRS and YFSETQ. The CDR3 region is CASSLAETQYF.

CDR3 sequence reads: CASSSTPGTYDEQYF. J is TRBJ2-7 and V is TRBV5-1; there is no DNA to check the TCRdb D call of TRBD2. The CDR3 is 15 amino acids. Per the germline V gene, CDR1 is SGHRS and CDR2 is YFSETQ.

The chain is built from TRBV7-9 and TRBJ2-7; TCRdb calls TRBD1, which cannot be checked without DNA. This CDR3 contains 15 residues. From germline, CDR1 is SEHNR and CDR2 FQNEAQ (reference sequence). CDR3: CASSPKGRVHYEQYF.

The chain combines TRBV10-3 with TRBJ1-1; checking the TCRdb D call of TRBD1 is not possible without DNA. CDR1 and CDR2 from the germline V gene are ENHRY and SYGVKD. CDR3 length: 13 residues. CDR3: CATLDNMNTEAFF.

The gene calls are TRBV7-2 and TRBJ2-7; TCRdb outputs TRBD1, but without DNA this stays unchecked. Per germline, CDR1 SGHTA and CDR2 FQGNSA. The CDR3 runs 17 residues. CDR3 region: CASSLARQGASSYEQYF.

The rearrangement joins TRBV18 to TRBJ1-4. This CDR3 region has 15 residues. Germline CDR1 is KGHSH and CDR2 is LQKENI. CDR3 amino acids: CASSPPGPRYEKLFF.

V is TRBV28 and J is TRBJ2-3; the D gene TCRdb calls, TRBD1, cannot be checked with no DNA. CDR3 size: 17 residues. Germline CDR1 is MDHEN and CDR2 is SYDVKM. CDR3 residues: CASSFMQGVRRTDTQYF.

V usage is TRBV5-6 and J usage is TRBJ2-3. The CDR3 extends over 14 amino acids. Looked up from germline, CDR1 is SGHDT and CDR2 is YYEEEE. This CDR3 reads CASSLVWGPDTQYF.

V usage is TRBV27 and J usage is TRBJ1-2; TCRdb selects TRBD1, and the lack of DNA leaves this call unchecked. CDR3 length: 16 amino acids. Per the germline V gene, CDR1 is MNHEY and CDR2 is SMNVEV (reference sequence). CDR3: CASSFKRGGETYGYTF.

The chain combines TRBV4-1 with TRBJ1-2; the TCRdb call, TRBD1, lacks DNA for checking. Germline V CDR1 and CDR2: MGHRA, YSYEKL. The CDR3 extends over 19 amino acids. The CDR3 loop is CASSQDDPGQYSNNYGYTF.

The rearrangement links TRBV7-9 to TRBJ2-1. CDR3 length: 11 amino acids. Germline assignment: CDR1 SEHNR and CDR2 FQNEAQ (reference sequence). CDR3 in amino acids: CASRFSGEQFF.

J is TRBJ2-3 and V is TRBV4-3; there is no DNA to check the TCRdb D call of TRBD2. The CDR3 is 15 amino acids. The germline CDR1 and CDR2 sequences are LGHNA and YSLEER. The CDR3 is CASSQGTSSTDTQYF.

The CDR3 is CSADFFGDSYEQYF. The chain combines TRBV20-1 with TRBJ2-7. Per the germline V gene, CDR1 is DFQATT and CDR2 is SNEGSKA (reference sequence). The CDR3 consists of 14 residues.

This clonotype registers medium-sized by frequency. This sequence joins TRBV6-6 and TRBJ1-5; absent DNA, TCRdb's TRBD1 call cannot be checked. CDR1 is MNHNY and CDR2 is SVGAGI in the germline V gene (reference sequence). The CDR3 totals 13 residues. The CDR3 is CASSDRDNQPQHF.